This T cell receptor beta chain is from a study of early T cells in non-severe SARS-CoV-2 infection. Background on the study: The study sequenced bulk RNA from unsorted whole blood, with chains unpaired.

About this clonotype itself: Its matching antigen is unknown.

Study-level findings and limits: Anti-spike CD8 specificities were favored by VDJdb matching, whose results missed private and CD4 specificities.

The protocol attached unique molecular identifiers to individual cDNA molecules. TCRdb independently ran MiXCR on the 5' RACE reads; one entry per CDR3 protein. Of over 100,000 distinct CDR3 sequences detected, about an eighth appear once; the ten largest clones hold approximately 6%. The clonotype originates from an adult who was a healthcare worker with PCR-confirmed SARS-CoV-2 infection or an uninfected control (not recorded which). The sequenced sample consisted of whole blood.

The CDR3 loop is CASSRAGDYGYTF. The CDR3 nucleotides read TGCGCCAGCAGTAGGGCCGGAGACTATGGCTACACCTTC. The rearrangement uses TRBV4-3 and TRBJ1-2; D uncertain. The CDR3 is made up of 13 amino acids. The V gene's germline CDR1 is LGHNA and CDR2 YSLEER. V was pared by 6 bases and J by 3 bases, with 11 bases between.